These T cell receptor beta chains were read from a single sample in a study of T cell responses to AZD1222 COVID-19 vaccine. Some clones are missing from TCRdb's copy, which holds only in-frame ones; the method was immunoSEQ multiplex PCR. Of 60,000 to 85,000 clones detected, about nine tenths appear once; the ten largest clones hold 18%. Material: peripheral blood, obtained 28 days after the second AZD1222 dose. These receptors originate from an adult who received the AZD1222 COVID-19 vaccine. The CDR3 runs from the conserved cysteine through the conserved F or W. D genes are given only for firm matches. Only part of the rows carry a size: once, few, many, or a class if the clone is expanded.

v_gene: TRBV7-2
j_gene: TRBJ2-4
len: 13
d_gene: -
abundance: -
CDR3aa: CASSFDEPDIQYF
CDR3nt: TGTGCCAGCAGCTTTGATGAACCGGACATTCAGTACTTC

v_gene: TRBV5-4
j_gene: TRBJ1-2
len: 13
d_gene: -
abundance: -
CDR3aa: CASSLVTDHGYTF
CDR3nt: TGTGCCAGCAGCTTGGTAACGGATCATGGCTACACCTTC

v_gene: TRBV3-1/TRBV3-2
j_gene: TRBJ2-1
len: 18
d_gene: TRBD1
abundance: -
CDR3aa: CASSQDEWRLGGRHEQFF
CDR3nt: TGTGCCAGCAGCCAAGATGAGTGGCGTCTAGGGGGCAGGCATGAGCAGTTCTTC

v_gene: TRBV4-1
j_gene: TRBJ1-1
len: 12
d_gene: -
abundance: -
CDR3aa: CASSQDRNEAFF
CDR3nt: TGCGCCAGCAGCCAAGATAGGAATGAAGCTTTCTTT

v_gene: TRBV6-5
j_gene: TRBJ1-2
len: 15
d_gene: -
abundance: -
CDR3aa: CASSYDGYRAGGYTF
CDR3nt: TGTGCCAGCAGTTACGACGGATACCGGGCCGGGGGCTACACCTTC

v_gene: TRBV11-2
j_gene: TRBJ2-2
len: 16
d_gene: -
abundance: -
CDR3aa: CASSLSTGLKTGELFF
CDR3nt: TGTGCCAGCAGCTTATCCACAGGGTTAAAAACCGGGGAGCTGTTTTTT

v_gene: TRBV13
j_gene: TRBJ2-3
len: 14
d_gene: -
abundance: -
CDR3aa: CASSFRQTTDTQYF
CDR3nt: TGTGCCAGCAGCTTTCGACAGACCACAGATACGCAGTATTTT

v_gene: TRBV10-3
j_gene: TRBJ2-7
len: 16
d_gene: -
abundance: -
CDR3aa: CAISESGQGISYEQYF
CDR3nt: TGTGCCATCAGTGAGTCTGGGCAGGGGATCTCCTACGAGCAGTACTTC

v_gene: TRBV11-2
j_gene: TRBJ2-2
len: 15
d_gene: -
abundance: -
CDR3aa: CASSPRTTNTGELFF
CDR3nt: TGTGCCAGCAGCCCCAGGACAACGAACACCGGGGAGCTGTTTTTT

v_gene: TRBV5-6
j_gene: TRBJ1-6
len: 13
d_gene: -
abundance: -
CDR3aa: CASSLDPNSPLHF
CDR3nt: TGTGCCAGCAGCTTGGATCCCAATTCACCCCTCCACTTT

v_gene: TRBV29-1
j_gene: TRBJ1-1
len: 13
d_gene: -
abundance: -
CDR3aa: CSCGESVNTEAFF
CDR3nt: TGCAGCTGTGGGGAGTCGGTGAACACTGAAGCTTTCTTT

v_gene: TRBV3-1/TRBV3-2
j_gene: TRBJ2-3
len: 14
d_gene: -
abundance: -
CDR3aa: CASSQDARTDTQYF
CDR3nt: TGTGCCAGCAGCCAAGATGCCCGCACAGATACGCAGTATTTT

v_gene: TRBV9
j_gene: TRBJ2-3
len: 16
d_gene: TRBD2
abundance: few
CDR3aa: CASSPRDSGGVDTQYF
CDR3nt: TGTGCCAGCAGCCCCAGGGATTCTGGGGGGGTAGATACGCAGTATTTT

v_gene: TRBV5-1
j_gene: TRBJ1-5
len: 16
d_gene: TRBD1
abundance: -
CDR3aa: CASSPDGQGGKQPQHF
CDR3nt: TGCGCCAGCAGCCCCGACGGACAGGGCGGTAAACAGCCCCAGCATTTT

v_gene: TRBV7-9
j_gene: TRBJ2-7
len: 15
d_gene: -
abundance: -
CDR3aa: CASRGTQWRSYEQYF
CDR3nt: TGTGCCAGCAGGGGGACACAATGGCGCTCCTACGAGCAGTACTTC

v_gene: TRBV4-3
j_gene: TRBJ2-1
len: 17
d_gene: -
abundance: -
CDR3aa: CASSPKKVGGGANEQFF
CDR3nt: TGCGCCAGCAGCCCCAAAAAAGTGGGAGGAGGGGCTAATGAGCAGTTCTTC

v_gene: TRBV4-1
j_gene: TRBJ1-2
len: 14
d_gene: -
abundance: -
CDR3aa: CASSHVTAVGGYTF
CDR3nt: TGCGCCAGCAGCCATGTAACAGCGGTTGGGGGCTACACCTTC

v_gene: TRBV10-3
j_gene: TRBJ2-2
len: 15
d_gene: -
abundance: -
CDR3aa: CAISEQREYTGELFF
CDR3nt: TGTGCCATCAGTGAGCAACGGGAATACACCGGGGAGCTGTTTTTT

v_gene: TRBV5-1
j_gene: TRBJ2-3
len: 14
d_gene: -
abundance: -
CDR3aa: CASSLSGRSDTQYF
CDR3nt: TGCGCCAGCAGCTTAAGCGGCCGGTCGGATACGCAGTATTTT

v_gene: TRBV5-1
j_gene: TRBJ2-2
len: 15
d_gene: TRBD2
abundance: -
CDR3aa: CASSLTSGAVGELFF
CDR3nt: TGCGCCAGCAGCTTGACTAGCGGGGCGGTCGGGGAGCTGTTTTTT

v_gene: TRBV5-1
j_gene: TRBJ2-2
len: 16
d_gene: TRBD1
abundance: -
CDR3aa: CASSTTSQGPTGELFF
CDR3nt: TGCGCCAGCAGCACCACCTCACAGGGGCCTACCGGGGAGCTGTTTTTT

v_gene: TRBV30
j_gene: TRBJ1-6
len: 15
d_gene: TRBD1
abundance: -
CDR3aa: CAWSVEDRGNSPLHF
CDR3nt: TGTGCCTGGAGTGTCGAGGACAGGGGGAATTCACCCCTCCACTTT

v_gene: TRBV28
j_gene: TRBJ1-1
len: 14
d_gene: -
abundance: -
CDR3aa: CASSEADFTAEAFF
CDR3nt: TGTGCCAGCAGTGAGGCAGACTTTACCGCTGAAGCTTTCTTT

v_gene: TRBV19
j_gene: TRBJ1-5
len: 13
d_gene: -
abundance: once
CDR3aa: CASSMNRDQPQHF
CDR3nt: TGTGCCAGTAGTATGAACAGGGACCAGCCCCAGCATTTT

v_gene: TRBV7-3
j_gene: TRBJ1-6
len: 15
d_gene: -
abundance: -
CDR3aa: CASSLSAGHNSPLHF
CDR3nt: TGTGCCAGCAGCTTAAGCGCAGGTCATAATTCACCCCTCCACTTT

v_gene: TRBV7-3
j_gene: TRBJ2-2
len: 16
d_gene: -
abundance: -
CDR3aa: CASSLNPGHGTGELFF
CDR3nt: TGTGCCAGCAGCCTCAATCCGGGACACGGGACCGGGGAGCTGTTTTTT

v_gene: TRBV10-3
j_gene: TRBJ2-3
len: 14
d_gene: TRBD1
abundance: -
CDR3aa: CAIKGAYSTDTQYF
CDR3nt: TGTGCCATCAAGGGGGCTTATAGCACAGATACGCAGTATTTT

v_gene: TRBV5-4
j_gene: TRBJ2-7
len: 14
d_gene: TRBD1
abundance: once
CDR3aa: CASSLDRGSFEQYF
CDR3nt: TGTGCCAGCAGCTTAGACAGGGGATCGTTCGAGCAGTACTTC

v_gene: TRBV11-2
j_gene: TRBJ2-2
len: 16
d_gene: -
abundance: -
CDR3aa: CASRERRGGEAGELFF
CDR3nt: TGTGCCAGCAGGGAGAGACGTGGAGGGGAGGCCGGGGAGCTGTTTTTT

v_gene: TRBV19
j_gene: TRBJ2-5
len: 15
d_gene: -
abundance: -
CDR3aa: CASSIGARVGETQYF
CDR3nt: TGTGCCAGTAGTATAGGGGCCAGGGTAGGAGAGACCCAGTACTTC

v_gene: TRBV18
j_gene: TRBJ1-1
len: 15
d_gene: -
abundance: once
CDR3aa: CASLSSRQSNTEAFF
CDR3nt: TGTGCCAGCTTATCCTCACGACAGTCGAACACTGAAGCTTTCTTT

v_gene: TRBV2
j_gene: TRBJ1-6
len: 14
d_gene: TRBD1
abundance: -
CDR3aa: CASSRDRADSPLHF
CDR3nt: TGTGCCAGCAGTAGAGACAGGGCGGATTCACCCCTCCACTTT

v_gene: TRBV7-9
j_gene: TRBJ2-6
len: 18
d_gene: TRBD2
abundance: -
CDR3aa: CASSPGRGPGPGANVLTF
CDR3nt: TGTGCCAGCAGCCCTGGGAGGGGCCCAGGTCCTGGGGCCAACGTCCTGACTTTC

v_gene: TRBV3-1/TRBV3-2
j_gene: TRBJ2-7
len: 12
d_gene: -
abundance: -
CDR3aa: CASSLRRGEQYF
CDR3nt: TGTGCCAGCAGCCTCCGACGGGGCGAGCAGTACTTC

v_gene: TRBV2
j_gene: TRBJ2-7
len: 14
d_gene: -
abundance: few
CDR3aa: CASSPGRSNYEQYF
CDR3nt: TGTGCCAGCAGCCCGGGGCGGTCGAACTACGAGCAGTACTTC

v_gene: TRBV4-2
j_gene: TRBJ1-2
len: 15
d_gene: TRBD1
abundance: -
CDR3aa: CASSQPGQLNYGYTF
CDR3nt: TGTGCCAGCAGCCAACCGGGACAGCTAAACTATGGCTACACCTTC

v_gene: TRBV6-2/TRBV6-3
j_gene: TRBJ1-1
len: 14
d_gene: -
abundance: -
CDR3aa: CASSLIGQAAGAFF
CDR3nt: TGTGCCAGCAGCCTCATTGGGCAGGCAGCCGGGGCTTTCTTT

v_gene: TRBV11-2
j_gene: TRBJ1-2
len: 12
d_gene: -
abundance: few
CDR3aa: CASSPGMSGYTF
CDR3nt: TGTGCCAGCAGCCCAGGGATGTCTGGCTACACCTTC

v_gene: TRBV9
j_gene: TRBJ2-3
len: 14
d_gene: -
abundance: -
CDR3aa: CASSVGPSTDTQYF
CDR3nt: TGTGCCAGCAGCGTAGGGCCTAGCACAGATACGCAGTATTTT

v_gene: TRBV5-8
j_gene: TRBJ2-7
len: 13
d_gene: -
abundance: -
CDR3aa: CASSLDAAYEQYF
CDR3nt: TGTGCCAGCAGCTTAGACGCAGCCTACGAGCAGTACTTC

v_gene: TRBV20-1
j_gene: TRBJ1-5
len: 15
d_gene: -
abundance: -
CDR3aa: CSASVALYSNQPQHF
CDR3nt: TGCAGTGCTAGTGTGGCCCTATATAGCAATCAGCCCCAGCATTTT